This T cell receptor beta chain was sequenced for a study of T cells in localized non-small cell lung cancer. Study outcomes and limitations: Among the tissues sampled, uninvolved adjacent lung had the highest T cell clonality, above tumor. Appearance in adjacent lung was seen for a median 57 of the top 100 tumor clones. Longer survival (overall) was linked to higher T cell density in blood. Heterogeneity is still possible, as just one tumor region was sequenced.

TCRdb's copy holds only in-frame clones and misses some; the assay was immunoSEQ multiplex PCR. The sample lists fewer than 50,000 clones, approximately 83% occurring once. Worth noting for this clone: Its cognate antigen is unknown.

The CDR3 contains 15 residues. V lost 3 bases and J lost 5, with 17 bases in between. Germline lookup yields CDR1 MGHRA and CDR2 YSYEKL. J is TRBJ2-7 and V is TRBV4-1; tentative D call: TRBD1 (6 bases). This sequence originates from a man aged 35 to 69 with stage II lung adenocarcinoma. Specimen: PBMCs, collected before any cancer treatment. In nucleotides, the CDR3 is TGCGCCAGCAGCCAGTACTCCGGGACACGCAACGAGCAGTACTTC. Protein product: CASSQYSGTRNEQYF.